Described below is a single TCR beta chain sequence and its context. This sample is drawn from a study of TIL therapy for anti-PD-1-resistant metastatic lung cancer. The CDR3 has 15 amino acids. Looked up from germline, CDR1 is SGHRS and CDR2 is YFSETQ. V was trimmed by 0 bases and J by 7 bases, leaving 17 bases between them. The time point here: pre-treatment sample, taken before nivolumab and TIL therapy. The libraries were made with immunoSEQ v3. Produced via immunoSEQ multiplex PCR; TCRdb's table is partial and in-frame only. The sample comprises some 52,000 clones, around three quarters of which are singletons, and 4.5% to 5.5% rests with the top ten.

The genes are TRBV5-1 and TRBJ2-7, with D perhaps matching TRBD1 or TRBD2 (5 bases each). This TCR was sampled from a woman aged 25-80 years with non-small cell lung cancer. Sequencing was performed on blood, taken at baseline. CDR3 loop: CASSLEGRPSREQYF. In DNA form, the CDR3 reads TGCGCCAGCAGCTTGGAGGGACGTCCCTCAAGGGAGCAGTACTTC.